What follows is one T cell receptor (beta chain) and its context. As processed by the authors: Reference gene primers were amplified, and this amplification served to estimate nucleated cell counts. Sequenced by immunoSEQ multiplex PCR; TCRdb stores in-frame clones only, minus some. V and J calls and clone size are given by that table; D and trimming were obtained from the DNA. The sample carries a few hundred thousand clones, approximately 90% recorded once. The data were taken from a study of blood T cell repertoires in COVID-19. Looking at the study overall: Material from acute and convalescent COVID-19 was sourced from the United States, Italy and Spain. T cells, B-cell-depleted T cells, or PBMCs provided the cDNA or gDNA that served as material.

The sample consisted of peripheral blood. The receptor's source is a man under 40 who had recovered from COVID-19.

CDR3 bases: TGTGCCAGCAGTTTTGAGGACAGTAGAACCGGGGAGCTGTTTTTT. Translating it yields CASSFEDSRTGELFF. V gene TRBV27 combines with J gene TRBJ2-2, with D tentatively TRBD1 (6 bases). Trimming removed 3 bases from V and 5 bases from J, with 13 bases in between. The CDR3 is made up of 15 amino acids. The V gene's germline CDR1 is MNHEY and CDR2 SMNVEV (reference sequence).